Presented here are 13 T cell receptor beta chains from one specimen sequenced in a study of regulatory T cells in long-lasting Graves disease. With iRepertoire HTBI primers and Arm-PCR of CDR3 regions, TCR beta libraries were built. TCRdb passed the multiplex PCR reads through MiXCR, listing each CDR3 protein once. Of around 430,000 distinct CDR3 sequences listed, about 20% are singletons. As for time point: persistent/refractory GD, antithyroid drugs over 5 years with positive TRAb. The TCR library was made from RNA extracted from PBMCs. The sample was peripheral blood mononuclear cells (PBMCs), taken when the disease was refractory, from a patient treated with antithyroid drugs. The receptors here all came from a female donor with Graves disease.

The chain links TRBV7-3 to TRBJ2-3; TRBD1 agrees at 8 bases. After removal of 2 bases from V and 3 bases from J, the junction contained 10 bases not matched to a gene. CDR1 and CDR2 from the germline V gene are SGHTA and FQGTGA. The CDR3 totals 17 residues. The CDR3 DNA reads TGTGCCAGCAGCTTACGAGACAGGGGAGGAGGAACAGATACGCAGTATTTT. Translated: CASSLRDRGGGTDTQYF.

The chain recombines TRBV5-6 with TRBJ2-3, with 9 bases matching TRBD1. The J segment lost 3 bases and the V segment lost 1 base, leaving 6 bases of the junction unmatched. The V gene's germline CDR1 is SGHDT and CDR2 YYEEEE. This CDR3 comprises 16 residues. For the CDR3, the DNA is TGTGCCAGCAGCTTGCTGACAGGGGGGATAACAGATACGCAGTATTTT. Translating gives CASSLLTGGITDTQYF.

Notes on this clonotype: A much bigger clone sits one base away, suggesting this may be a read error. The chain couples TRBV6-1 to TRBJ1-5; 9 bases map to TRBD1. CDR3 length: 14 residues. With 6 bases clipped from V and 9 bases from J, the junction kept 9 bases outside the gene matches. The germline gives CDR1 MNHNS, CDR2 SASEGT. The CDR3 DNA follows: TGTGCCAGCAGCACGGGACAGGGCTATCGGCCCCAGCATTTT. Translating gives CASSTGQGYRPQHF.

This clonotype was found many times. The chain has TRBV28 and TRBJ1-2, with D possibly being TRBD1 (5 bases). CDR1 and CDR2 from the germline V gene are MDHEN and SYDVKM. This CDR3 is built from 15 residues. V was clipped by 6 bases and J by 8 bases, with 22 bases between them. CDR3: CASRRDGQTDQGYTF. CDR3 bases: TGTGCCAGCAGACGCGACGGCCAGACAGACCAAGGCTACACCTTC.

This clonotype appeared many times. The chain carries TRBV6-1 and TRBJ1-5; TRBD1 might be the D (6 bases). The CDR3 extends over 14 amino acids. V shed 1 base and J shed 9 bases, with 13 bases lying between them. Germline assignment: CDR1 MNHNS and CDR2 SASEGT. CDR3 bases: TGTGCCAGCAGTGAAGGTGGCCCAGGGGTGCCCCAGCATTTT. Translated: CASSEGGPGVPQHF.

The V gene is TRBV24-1, the J gene TRBJ2-1, with 13 positions matching TRBD2. The CDR3 loop spans 16 amino acids. Per the germline V gene, CDR1 is KGHDR and CDR2 is SFDVKD. J gave up 5 bases and V 3 bases, and 3 bases lay outside the gene matches. The DNA for the CDR3 is TGTGCCACCAGTGATGGACTAGCGGGGGATAACAATGAGCAGTTCTTC. It specifies CATSDGLAGDNNEQFF.

This clonotype was detected ten times or more. V gene TRBV7-8 combines with J gene TRBJ1-5; D is unclear. The CDR3 length is 14 residues. Germline values: CDR1 SGHVS, CDR2 FQNEAQ. V gave up 6 bases and J gave up 1 base, with 10 bases separating them. The CDR3 loop reads CASSLVQSNQPQHF. The CDR3 nucleotides are TGTGCCAGCAGTCTCGTTCAAAGCAATCAGCCCCAGCATTTT. The full variable domain, its missing parts supplied by reference TRBV7-8 and TRBJ1-5, is GAGVSQSPRYKVAKRGQDVALRCDPISGHVSLFWYQQALGQGPEFLTYFQNEAQLDKSGLPSDRFFAERPEGSVSTLKIQRTQQEDSAVYLCASSLVQSNQPQHFGDGTRLSIL.

The chain employs TRBV6-5 and TRBJ2-1, with D perhaps matching TRBD1 (5 bases). The germline V gene has CDR1 MNHEY and CDR2 SVGAGI. Trimming cost V 2 bases and J 0 bases, with 11 bases left between them. This CDR3 spans 16 amino acids. In DNA form, the CDR3 reads TGTGCCAGCAGTTACCTGACAGTGAGCTCCTACAATGAGCAGTTCTTC. Amino acid sequence: CASSYLTVSSYNEQFF.

The rearrangement joins TRBV25-1 to TRBJ2-5, with D perhaps matching TRBD1 or TRBD2 (5 bases each). Germline V gives CDR1 MGHDK, CDR2 SYGVNS. V lost 6 bases to trimming and J lost 4 bases, with 18 bases between them. CDR3 size: 15 residues. In DNA form, the CDR3 reads TGTGCCAGCAGCACGGGGAGAGGGGTGGGAGAGACCCAGTACTTC. Translation: CASSTGRGVGETQYF.

This clonotype has just a few counts. CDR3: CASSSPYTNTEAFF. Here the CDR3 DNA reads TGTGCCAGCAGCTCCCCCTATACGAACACTGAAGCTTTCTTT. This chain connects TRBV5-5 to TRBJ1-1; no clear D. The germline CDR1 and CDR2 sequences are SGHKS and YYEKEE (reference sequence). V was trimmed by 3 bases and J by 1 base, leaving 10 bases between them. CDR3 size: 14 residues.

The CDR3 here is CARLRQPQHF. CDR3 DNA sequence: TGTGCCAGGTTAAGGCAGCCCCAGCATTTT. The chain has TRBV6-8 and TRBJ1-5; D ambiguous. Trimming stripped 9 bases from V and 7 bases from J, with 7 bases between. The length of the CDR3 is 10 residues. Per germline, CDR1 MNHGY and CDR2 SAAAGT.

The rearrangement links TRBV30 to TRBJ2-7; weak D call: TRBD2 (5 bases). The CDR3 loop spans 14 amino acids. The germline gives CDR1 GTSNPN, CDR2 SVGIG (reference sequence). V lost 3 bases and J lost 5, with 17 bases in between. The CDR3 loop is CAWRTGGPLNEQYF. The CDR3 DNA sequence: TGTGCCTGGAGAACTGGAGGACCCCTAAACGAGCAGTACTTC.

The chain is built from TRBV19 and TRBJ1-1; the D is unclear. Trimming removed 7 bases from V and 0 bases from J, with 9 bases in between. The CDR3 is 13 amino acids. CDR1 is LNHDA and CDR2 is SQIVND in the germline V gene (reference sequence). The CDR3 loop is CASTATVNTEAFF. The CDR3 DNA reads as TGTGCCAGTACTGCGACGGTGAACACTGAAGCTTTCTTT.